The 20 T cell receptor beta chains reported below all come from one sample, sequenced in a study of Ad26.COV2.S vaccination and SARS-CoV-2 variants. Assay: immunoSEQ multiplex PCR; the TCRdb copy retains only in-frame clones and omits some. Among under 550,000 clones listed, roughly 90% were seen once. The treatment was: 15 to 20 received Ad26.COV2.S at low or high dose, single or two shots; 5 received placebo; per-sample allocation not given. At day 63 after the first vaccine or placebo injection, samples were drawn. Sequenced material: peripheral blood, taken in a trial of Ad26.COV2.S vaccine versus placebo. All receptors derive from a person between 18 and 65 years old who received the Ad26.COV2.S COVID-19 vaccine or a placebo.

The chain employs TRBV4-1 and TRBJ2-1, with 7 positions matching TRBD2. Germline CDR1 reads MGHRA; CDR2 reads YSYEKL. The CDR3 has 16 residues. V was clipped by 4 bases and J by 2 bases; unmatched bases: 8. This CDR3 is CASSPGRGTTYNEQFF. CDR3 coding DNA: TGCGCCAGCAGCCCCGGGCGGGGGACCACCTACAATGAGCAGTTCTTC.

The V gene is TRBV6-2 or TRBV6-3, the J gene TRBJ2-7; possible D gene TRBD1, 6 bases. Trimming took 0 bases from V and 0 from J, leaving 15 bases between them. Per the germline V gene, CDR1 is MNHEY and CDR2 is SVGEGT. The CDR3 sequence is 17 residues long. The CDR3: CASSYSPGQGTSYEQYF. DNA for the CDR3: TGTGCCAGCAGTTACTCTCCTGGGCAGGGGACCTCCTACGAGCAGTACTTC.

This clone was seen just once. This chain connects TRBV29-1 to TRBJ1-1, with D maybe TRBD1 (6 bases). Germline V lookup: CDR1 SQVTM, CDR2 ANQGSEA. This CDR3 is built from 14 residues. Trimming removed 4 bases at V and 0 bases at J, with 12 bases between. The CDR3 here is CSVANQGLNTEAFF. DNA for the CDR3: TGCAGCGTTGCTAATCAGGGGTTGAACACTGAAGCTTTCTTT.

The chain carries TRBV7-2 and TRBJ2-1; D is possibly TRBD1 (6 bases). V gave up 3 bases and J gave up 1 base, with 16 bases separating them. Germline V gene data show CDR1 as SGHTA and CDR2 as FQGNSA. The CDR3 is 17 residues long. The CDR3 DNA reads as TGTGCCAGCAGCTTCTCCCCAACAGGGTCATCCTACAATGAGCAGTTCTTC. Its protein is CASSFSPTGSSYNEQFF.

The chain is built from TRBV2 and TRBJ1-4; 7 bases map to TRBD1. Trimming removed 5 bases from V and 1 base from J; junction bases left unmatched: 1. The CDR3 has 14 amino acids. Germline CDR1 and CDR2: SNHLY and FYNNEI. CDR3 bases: TGTGCCAGCAGTCACAGGGGAACTAATGAAAAACTGTTTTTT. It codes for CASSHRGTNEKLFF.

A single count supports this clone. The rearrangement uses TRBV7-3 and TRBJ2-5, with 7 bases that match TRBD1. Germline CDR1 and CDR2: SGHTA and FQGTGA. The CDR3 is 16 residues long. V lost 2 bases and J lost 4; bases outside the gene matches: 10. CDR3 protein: CASSLYGTGAGETQYF. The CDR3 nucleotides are TGTGCCAGCAGCTTATATGGCACAGGGGCTGGAGAGACCCAGTACTTC. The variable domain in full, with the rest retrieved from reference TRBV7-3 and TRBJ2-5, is GAGVSQTPSNKVTEKGKYVELRCDPISGHTALYWYRQSLGQGPEFLIYFQGTGAADDSGLPNDRFFAVRPEGSVSTLKIQRTERGDSAVYLCASSLYGTGAGETQYFGPGTRLLVL.

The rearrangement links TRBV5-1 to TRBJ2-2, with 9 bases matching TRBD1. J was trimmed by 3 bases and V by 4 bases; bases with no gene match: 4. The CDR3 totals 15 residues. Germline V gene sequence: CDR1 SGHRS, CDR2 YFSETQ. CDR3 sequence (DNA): TGCGCCAGCAGCGCCCGGGACAGGGACACCGGGGAGCTGTTTTTT. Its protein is CASSARDRDTGELFF.

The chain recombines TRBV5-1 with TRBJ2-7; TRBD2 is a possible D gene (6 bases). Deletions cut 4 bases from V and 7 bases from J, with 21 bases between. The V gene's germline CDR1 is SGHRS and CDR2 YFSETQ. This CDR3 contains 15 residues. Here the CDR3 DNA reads TGCGCCAGCAGCGGGACGGGGGTACGTCTGTGGGAGCAGTACTTC. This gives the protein CASSGTGVRLWEQYF.

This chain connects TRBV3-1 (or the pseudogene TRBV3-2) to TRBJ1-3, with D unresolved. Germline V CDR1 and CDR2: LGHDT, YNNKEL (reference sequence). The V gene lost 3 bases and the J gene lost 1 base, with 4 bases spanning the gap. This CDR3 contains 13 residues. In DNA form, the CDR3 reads TGTGCCAGCAGCCAGACTTCTGGAAACACCATATATTTT. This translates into CASSQTSGNTIYF.

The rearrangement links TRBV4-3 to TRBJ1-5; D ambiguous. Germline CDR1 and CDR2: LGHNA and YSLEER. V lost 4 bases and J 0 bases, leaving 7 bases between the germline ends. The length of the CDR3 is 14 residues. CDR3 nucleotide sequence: TGCGCCAGCAGCCGGCAGCATAGCAATCAGCCCCAGCATTTT. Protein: CASSRQHSNQPQHF.

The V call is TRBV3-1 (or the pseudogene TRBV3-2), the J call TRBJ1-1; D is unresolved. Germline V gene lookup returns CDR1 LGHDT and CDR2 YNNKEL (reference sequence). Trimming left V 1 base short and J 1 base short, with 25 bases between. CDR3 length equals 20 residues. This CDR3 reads CASSQVFRWVELNRNTEAFF. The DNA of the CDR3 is TGTGCCAGCAGCCAAGTTTTTCGATGGGTAGAGCTTAACAGGAACACTGAAGCTTTCTTT.

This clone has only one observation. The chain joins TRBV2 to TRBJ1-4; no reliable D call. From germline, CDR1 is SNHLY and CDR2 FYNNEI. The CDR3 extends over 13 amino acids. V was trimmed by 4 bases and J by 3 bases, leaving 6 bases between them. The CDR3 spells CASSGYSNEKLFF. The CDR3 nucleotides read TGTGCCAGCAGTGGCTACTCTAATGAAAAACTGTTTTTT.

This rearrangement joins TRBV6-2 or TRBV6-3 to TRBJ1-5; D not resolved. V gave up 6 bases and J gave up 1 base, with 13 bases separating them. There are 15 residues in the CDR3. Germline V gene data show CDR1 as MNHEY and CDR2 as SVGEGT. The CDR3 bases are TGTGCCAGCAGCCGGGATCAACTCAGCAATCAGCCCCAGCATTTT. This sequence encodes CASSRDQLSNQPQHF.

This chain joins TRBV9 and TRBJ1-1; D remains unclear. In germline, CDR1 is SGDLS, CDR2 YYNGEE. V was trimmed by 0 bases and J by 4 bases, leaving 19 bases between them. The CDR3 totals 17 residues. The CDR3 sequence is CASSVARDAIDGTEAFF. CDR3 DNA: TGTGCCAGCAGCGTAGCTCGCGACGCGATCGACGGCACTGAAGCTTTCTTT.

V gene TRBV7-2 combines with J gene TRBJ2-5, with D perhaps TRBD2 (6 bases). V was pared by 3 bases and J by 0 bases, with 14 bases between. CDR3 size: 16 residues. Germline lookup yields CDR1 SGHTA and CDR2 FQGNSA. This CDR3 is CASSFIPGGNQETQYF. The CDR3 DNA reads TGTGCCAGCAGCTTTATCCCAGGAGGGAACCAAGAGACCCAGTACTTC.

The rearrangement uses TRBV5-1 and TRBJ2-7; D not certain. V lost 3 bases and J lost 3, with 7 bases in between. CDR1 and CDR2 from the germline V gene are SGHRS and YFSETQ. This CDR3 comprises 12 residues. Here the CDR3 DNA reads TGCGCCAGCAGCTCAGAGAACTACGAGCAGTACTTC. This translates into CASSSENYEQYF. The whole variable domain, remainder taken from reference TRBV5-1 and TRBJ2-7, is KAGVTQTPRYLIKTRGQQVTLSCSPISGHRSVSWYQQTPGQGLQFLFEYFSETQRNKGNFPGRFSGRQFSNSRSEMNVSTLELGDSALYLCASSSENYEQYFGPGTRLTVT.

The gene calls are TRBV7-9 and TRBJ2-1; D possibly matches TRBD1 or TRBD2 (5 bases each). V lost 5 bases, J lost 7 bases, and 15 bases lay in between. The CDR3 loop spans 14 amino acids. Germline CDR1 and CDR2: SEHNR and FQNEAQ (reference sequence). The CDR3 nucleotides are TGTGCCAGCAGCCCCGGGACCCTAAGGAATGAGCAGTTCTTC. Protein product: CASSPGTLRNEQFF.

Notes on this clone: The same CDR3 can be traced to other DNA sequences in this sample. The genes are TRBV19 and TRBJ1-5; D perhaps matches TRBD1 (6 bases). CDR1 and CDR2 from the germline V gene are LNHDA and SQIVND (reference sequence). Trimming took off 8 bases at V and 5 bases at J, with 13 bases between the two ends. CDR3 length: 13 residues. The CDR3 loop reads CASSTGRDQPQHF. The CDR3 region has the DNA TGTGCCAGTTCCACAGGGAGGGATCAGCCCCAGCATTTT.

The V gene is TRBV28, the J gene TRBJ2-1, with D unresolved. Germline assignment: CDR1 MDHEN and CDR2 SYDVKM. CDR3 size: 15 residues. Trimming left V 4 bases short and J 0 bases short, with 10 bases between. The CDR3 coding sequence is TGTGCCAGCAGTTCCTCAGGTAGCTCCTACAATGAGCAGTTCTTC. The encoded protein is CASSSSGSSYNEQFF.

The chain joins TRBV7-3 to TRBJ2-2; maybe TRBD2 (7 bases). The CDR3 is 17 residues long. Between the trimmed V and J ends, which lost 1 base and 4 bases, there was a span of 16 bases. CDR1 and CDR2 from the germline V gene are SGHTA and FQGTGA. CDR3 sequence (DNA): TGTGCCAGCAGCTTAAACGGCGGGGGCACCCCCACCGGGGAGCTGTTTTTT. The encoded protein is CASSLNGGGTPTGELFF.